The 21 T cell receptor beta chains listed next were all sequenced from one sample in a study of control samples from healthy donors and cancer patients. The protocol was immunoSEQ multiplex PCR, while the TCRdb copy is restricted to in-frame clones and leaves out a portion. The sample holds 48,000 or so clones, roughly 93% seen once. Sequencing was done on a sample of PBMCs. Receptor source: a woman aged 45-60 years with head and neck cancer.

The chain is built from TRBV19 and TRBJ2-1; D perhaps matches TRBD2 (6 bases). CDR3 size: 17 residues. Germline CDR1 reads LNHDA; CDR2 reads SQIVND (reference sequence). The V gene lost 2 bases and the J gene lost 3 bases, with 17 bases spanning the gap. Written as DNA, the CDR3 is TGTGCCAGTAGTATACCTCCACTAGCACTCAACTACAATGAGCAGTTCTTC. Encoded protein: CASSIPPLALNYNEQFF.

The J gene is TRBJ2-7, the V gene TRBV24-1, with D unclear. The V gene lost 1 base and the J gene lost 9 bases, with 9 bases spanning the gap. This CDR3 has 12 amino acids. CDR1 KGHDR and CDR2 SFDVKD come from the germline V gene. The CDR3 sequence: CATSDFVGGQYF. For the CDR3, the DNA is TGTGCCACCAGTGATTTCGTGGGTGGGCAGTACTTC.

This rearrangement joins TRBV7-9 to TRBJ2-1; D is perhaps TRBD1 (5 bases). The CDR3 is 15 residues long. The germline V and J ends were trimmed by 1 base and 5 bases, with 12 bases remaining between them. The germline V gene has CDR1 SEHNR and CDR2 FQNEAQ (reference sequence). The CDR3 DNA reads as TGTGCCAGCAGCTTAGTCAGGGAACTACACAATGAGCAGTTCTTC. It translates to CASSLVRELHNEQFF.

The rearrangement joins TRBV19 to TRBJ2-7; D is uncertain. CDR1 and CDR2 (germline): LNHDA, SQIVND (reference sequence). The CDR3 totals 12 residues. V was cut by 6 bases and J by 1 base, with 7 bases left in between. The CDR3 is CASRGRSYEQYF. The CDR3 coding sequence is TGTGCCAGTAGGGGTCGGTCCTACGAGCAGTACTTC.

The chain is built from TRBV5-5 and TRBJ1-2; D gene unclear. The V gene's germline CDR1 is SGHKS and CDR2 YYEKEE (reference sequence). V lost 1 base and J lost 7, with 17 bases in between. The CDR3 runs to 15 residues. The CDR3 is CASSLHARPDGGYTF. The CDR3 bases are TGTGCCAGCAGCTTGCACGCCAGGCCGGACGGTGGCTACACCTTC.

V and J are TRBV12-3 or TRBV12-4 and TRBJ1-1; D is undetermined. V lost 7 bases to trimming and J lost 7 bases, with 7 bases between them. The CDR3 sequence is 10 residues long. This CDR3 is CASTPLEAFF. The CDR3 DNA follows: TGTGCCAGCACCCCTCTTGAAGCTTTCTTT.

This chain joins TRBV6-2 or TRBV6-3 and TRBJ2-2, with 9 bases fitting TRBD1. The CDR3 is 20 residues long. V lost 6 bases and J lost 1; bases outside the gene matches: 18. Germline CDR1 and CDR2: MNHEY and SVGEGT. CDR3 sequence reads: CASSQPPFQRTGVNTGELFF. For the CDR3, the DNA is TGTGCCAGCAGCCAACCCCCCTTCCAAAGGACAGGGGTGAACACCGGGGAGCTGTTTTTT.

The chain couples TRBV29-1 to TRBJ2-3; D call uncertain. The V end was cut by 7 bases, the J end by 0 bases, with 14 bases between. CDR1 and CDR2 from the germline V gene are SQVTM and ANQGSEA. The CDR3 contains 14 residues. This CDR3 reads CSADPMGSTDTQYF. CDR3 nucleotides: TGCAGCGCCGATCCCATGGGCAGCACAGATACGCAGTATTTT.

This clone occurred once. The gene calls are TRBV6-5 and TRBJ1-1; 8 bases are a match to TRBD1. Germline V gene lookup returns CDR1 MNHEY and CDR2 SVGAGI. Losses at the gene ends were 6 bases for V and 4 bases for J; bases not matched to a gene: 10. The CDR3 consists of 15 residues. The DNA of the CDR3 is TGTGCCAGCAGGGTTTATTCAGGGGGCACCACTGAAGCTTTCTTT. This codes for CASRVYSGGTTEAFF.

V is TRBV5-4 and J is TRBJ1-2; D might be TRBD1 (5 bases). Germline V lookup: CDR1 SGHNT, CDR2 YYREEE (reference sequence). Trimming cost V 4 bases and J 1 base, with 8 bases left between them. This CDR3 contains 13 residues. CDR3 bases: TGTGCCAGCAGCCCTGACAGTAACTATGGCTACACCTTC. This encodes CASSPDSNYGYTF.

The DNA of the CDR3 is TGTGCCAGCAGTTTAGTTGGACTAGCGGGAGGACCCCCCTCCTACGAGCAGTACTTC. It is translated as CASSLVGLAGGPPSYEQYF. The V gene is TRBV27, the J gene TRBJ2-7, with 14 bases that match TRBD2. Germline assignment: CDR1 MNHEY and CDR2 SMNVEV (reference sequence). The CDR3 has 19 residues. J gave up 0 bases and V 2 bases, and 9 bases lay outside the gene matches.

The V gene is TRBV4-2, the J gene TRBJ1-1; tentative D call: TRBD1 (6 bases). The germline V gene has CDR1 LGHNA and CDR2 YNFKEQ. The CDR3 runs 13 residues. V was clipped by 7 bases and J by 6 bases, with 15 bases between them. This CDR3 is CASTKGGDAEAFF. The CDR3 DNA reads TGTGCCAGCACCAAGGGGGGGGACGCTGAAGCTTTCTTT.

This chain connects TRBV4-2 to TRBJ2-3; 13 nucleotides match TRBD2. V shed 0 bases, J shed 0 bases, and the junction held 3 bases outside the gene matches. This CDR3 has 18 amino acids. Germline V gives CDR1 LGHNA, CDR2 YNFKEQ. DNA of the CDR3: TGTGCCAGCAGCCAAGATAAACTAGCGGGAGGGAGCACAGATACGCAGTATTTT. Translated, it gives CASSQDKLAGGSTDTQYF.

This clone has a single count. This chain uses TRBV23-1 with TRBJ1-1; tentatively, D is TRBD1 (6 bases). TRBV23-1 is annotated as an ORF whose role is uncertain. V lost 0 bases, J lost 3 bases, and 17 bases lay in between. The CDR3 totals 17 residues. This CDR3 is CASSQSRRDNDYTEAFF. Written as DNA, the CDR3 is TGCGCCAGCAGTCAATCCCGCAGGGACAACGATTACACTGAAGCTTTCTTT.

The rearrangement uses TRBV7-2 and TRBJ1-3, with D possibly being TRBD1 (5 bases). Germline CDR1 reads SGHTA; CDR2 reads FQGNSA. The germline V and J ends were trimmed by 1 base and 4 bases, with 5 bases remaining between them. This CDR3 region has 13 residues. The CDR3 loop is CASSLDRGNTIYF. Here the CDR3 DNA reads TGTGCCAGCAGCTTAGACAGGGGAAACACCATATATTTT.

The genes are TRBV6-6 and TRBJ1-2; TRBD1 matches 8 bases. Unmatched junction bases numbered 11, after V lost 2 bases and J lost 6 bases. The CDR3 spans 16 residues. Germline loops: CDR1 MNHNY, CDR2 SVGAGI (reference sequence). CDR3: CASSYPKDRVTDGYTF. The CDR3 region has the DNA TGTGCCAGCAGTTACCCCAAGGACAGGGTCACGGATGGCTACACCTTC.

The rearrangement uses TRBV25-1 and TRBJ1-3; unclear D gene. The V end lost 6 bases, the J end lost 4 bases, and 13 bases lay between the germline ends. This CDR3 has 14 amino acids. Germline CDR1 reads MGHDK; CDR2 reads SYGVNS. The CDR3 is CASRSYPEGNTIYF. The CDR3 DNA sequence: TGTGCCAGCAGGTCCTATCCAGAGGGAAACACCATATATTTT.

The chain has TRBV19 and TRBJ2-7, with D perhaps matching TRBD2 (5 bases). CDR1 is LNHDA and CDR2 is SQIVND in the germline V gene (reference sequence). Deletions cut 0 bases from V and 2 bases from J, with 11 bases between. The CDR3 is 15 residues long. CDR3 bases: TGTGCCAGTAGTATAGATGGAGGCGGAACCTACGAGCAGTACTTC. Translating gives CASSIDGGGTYEQYF. Full variable domain (missing parts from reference TRBV19 and TRBJ2-7): DGGITQSPKYLFRKEGQNVTLSCEQNLNHDAMYWYRQDPGQGLRLIYYSQIVNDFQKGDIAEGYSVSREKKESFPLTVTSAQKNPTAFYLCASSIDGGGTYEQYFGPGTRLTVT.

The chain joins TRBV3-1 (or the pseudogene TRBV3-2) to TRBJ1-1; the D is unclear. The CDR3 has 14 amino acids. Germline V lookup: CDR1 LGHDT, CDR2 YNNKEL (reference sequence). V lost 3 bases and J lost 4, with 12 bases in between. CDR3 bases: TGTGCCAGCAGCCAGACCTGGATGGGCACTGAAGCTTTCTTT. Its translation is CASSQTWMGTEAFF.

The V call is TRBV27, the J call TRBJ1-5; no definite D call. The germline gives CDR1 MNHEY, CDR2 SMNVEV (reference sequence). Between the trimmed V and J ends, which lost 3 bases and 7 bases, there was a span of 22 bases. The CDR3 totals 17 residues. The CDR3 is CASSFLGFRDMRQPQHF. CDR3 in DNA: TGTGCCAGCAGTTTCTTGGGGTTCCGGGATATGAGACAGCCCCAGCATTTT.

The chain joins TRBV27 to TRBJ1-2, with a tentative D call TRBD1 (6 bases). Between the trimmed V and J ends, which lost 0 bases and 3 bases, there was a span of 14 bases. The length of the CDR3 is 16 residues. Germline lookup yields CDR1 MNHEY and CDR2 SMNVEV (reference sequence). This CDR3 reads CASSLSQSTGDYGYTF. The CDR3 DNA sequence: TGTGCCAGCAGTTTATCTCAATCGACAGGAGACTATGGCTACACCTTC.